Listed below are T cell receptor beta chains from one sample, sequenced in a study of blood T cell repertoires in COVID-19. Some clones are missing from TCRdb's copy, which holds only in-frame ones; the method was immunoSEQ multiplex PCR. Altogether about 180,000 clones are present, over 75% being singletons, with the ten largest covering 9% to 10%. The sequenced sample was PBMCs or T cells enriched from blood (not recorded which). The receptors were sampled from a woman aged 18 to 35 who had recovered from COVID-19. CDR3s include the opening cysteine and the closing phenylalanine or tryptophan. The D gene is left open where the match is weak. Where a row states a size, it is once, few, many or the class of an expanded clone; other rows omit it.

CDR3aa: CASSSVTDTQYF
CDR3nt: TGTGCCAGCAGCTCGGTGACAGATACGCAGTATTTT
d_gene: .
v_gene: TRBV7-2
j_gene: TRBJ2-3
abundance: .

CDR3aa: CASSPGVQNIQYF
CDR3nt: TGTGCCAGCAGTCCGGGAGTACAAAACATTCAGTACTTC
d_gene: .
v_gene: TRBV27
j_gene: TRBJ2-4
abundance: .

CDR3aa: CASSPQPAGGGTQYF
CDR3nt: TGTGCCAGCAGTCCCCAACCAGCGGGAGGAGGTACGCAGTATTTT
d_gene: TRBD2
v_gene: TRBV28
j_gene: TRBJ2-3
abundance: .

CDR3aa: CASRQGVNQPQHF
CDR3nt: TGTGCCAGCCGCCAAGGGGTCAATCAGCCCCAGCATTTT
d_gene: .
v_gene: TRBV25-1
j_gene: TRBJ1-5
abundance: .

CDR3aa: CASSQDPRGLNTEAFF
CDR3nt: TGCGCCAGCAGCCAAGATCCGAGGGGGTTGAACACTGAAGCTTTCTTT
d_gene: .
v_gene: TRBV4-3
j_gene: TRBJ1-1
abundance: .

CDR3aa: CAWSWGGSQPQHF
CDR3nt: TGTGCCTGGAGTTGGGGGGGCTCTCAGCCCCAGCATTTT
d_gene: .
v_gene: TRBV30
j_gene: TRBJ1-5
abundance: .

CDR3aa: CASSGTSSGEKLFF
CDR3nt: TGCGCCAGCAGTGGGACATCGTCGGGTGAAAAACTGTTTTTT
d_gene: .
v_gene: TRBV10-1
j_gene: TRBJ1-4
abundance: .

CDR3aa: CASSLTDIYGYTF
CDR3nt: TGTGCCAGCAGTTTAACGGACATCTATGGCTACACCTTC
d_gene: .
v_gene: TRBV28
j_gene: TRBJ1-2
abundance: .

CDR3aa: CASSFQGRRGYTF
CDR3nt: TGTGCCAGCAGCTTCCAGGGTAGGAGAGGCTACACCTTC
d_gene: .
v_gene: TRBV5-4
j_gene: TRBJ1-2
abundance: .

CDR3aa: CASRSRGRKETQYF
CDR3nt: TGTGCCAGCAGGAGCAGGGGGCGCAAAGAGACCCAGTACTTC
d_gene: TRBD1
v_gene: TRBV28
j_gene: TRBJ2-5
abundance: .

CDR3aa: CASSLEAGGLGSYNEQFF
CDR3nt: TGCGCCAGCAGCTTAGAAGCGGGAGGTTTAGGCTCCTACAATGAGCAGTTCTTC
d_gene: TRBD2
v_gene: TRBV5-1
j_gene: TRBJ2-1
abundance: .

CDR3aa: CASSSMGQNYGYTF
CDR3nt: TGTGCCAGCAGTTCTATGGGACAGAACTATGGCTACACCTTC
d_gene: TRBD1
v_gene: TRBV6-5
j_gene: TRBJ1-2
abundance: .

CDR3aa: CAISGQGGTEAFF
CDR3nt: TGTGCCATCAGTGGACAGGGAGGTACTGAAGCTTTCTTT
d_gene: TRBD1
v_gene: TRBV10-3
j_gene: TRBJ1-1
abundance: .

CDR3aa: CASLLSGGVPENTEAFF
CDR3nt: TGCGCCAGCCTACTCTCGGGGGGCGTACCGGAAAACACTGAAGCTTTCTTT
d_gene: .
v_gene: TRBV4-1
j_gene: TRBJ1-1
abundance: few

CDR3aa: CTTSSSSVTLYEQYF
CDR3nt: TGTACCACCAGCAGCTCGAGCGTAACCCTATACGAGCAGTACTTC
d_gene: .
v_gene: TRBV15
j_gene: TRBJ2-7
abundance: .

CDR3aa: CASSRDFTDTQYF
CDR3nt: TGTGCCAGCAGCCGGGACTTTACAGATACGCAGTATTTT
d_gene: .
v_gene: TRBV7-3
j_gene: TRBJ2-3
abundance: .

CDR3aa: CASSLVGSTGGSNYEQYF
CDR3nt: TGTGCCAGCAGCTTAGTGGGGTCGACAGGGGGCAGTAACTACGAGCAGTACTTC
d_gene: TRBD1
v_gene: TRBV7-2
j_gene: TRBJ2-7
abundance: .

CDR3aa: CASSYGGTGENTIYF
CDR3nt: TGTGCCAGCAGTTACGGCGGGACAGGGGAGAACACCATATATTTT
d_gene: TRBD1
v_gene: TRBV6-2/TRBV6-3
j_gene: TRBJ1-3
abundance: once

CDR3aa: CSVRPGDETQYF
CDR3nt: TGCAGCGTTCGGCCGGGTGATGAGACCCAGTACTTC
d_gene: .
v_gene: TRBV29-1
j_gene: TRBJ2-5
abundance: once

CDR3aa: CASSQAGTGGPGELFF
CDR3nt: TGTGCCAGCAGCCAAGCCGGGACAGGGGGCCCCGGGGAGCTGTTTTTT
d_gene: TRBD1
v_gene: TRBV7-3
j_gene: TRBJ2-2
abundance: .

CDR3aa: CASSQDDIEAFF
CDR3nt: TGCGCCAGCAGCCAAGACGACATCGAAGCTTTCTTT
d_gene: .
v_gene: TRBV4-1
j_gene: TRBJ1-1
abundance: .

CDR3aa: CASSSGLDTDTQYF
CDR3nt: TGTGCCAGCAGCTCGGGACTAGACACAGATACGCAGTATTTT
d_gene: TRBD2
v_gene: TRBV7-9
j_gene: TRBJ2-3
abundance: .

CDR3aa: CASSEGSYTEAFF
CDR3nt: TGTGCCAGCAGTGAGGGCAGCTACACTGAAGCTTTCTTT
d_gene: .
v_gene: TRBV2
j_gene: TRBJ1-1
abundance: once

CDR3aa: CSAGRNTEAFF
CDR3nt: TGCAGCGCTGGGAGGAACACTGAAGCTTTCTTT
d_gene: .
v_gene: TRBV29-1
j_gene: TRBJ1-1
abundance: .

CDR3aa: CASSLGTGLGEQYF
CDR3nt: TGCGCCAGCAGCCTAGGGACAGGGCTGGGGGAGCAGTACTTC
d_gene: TRBD1
v_gene: TRBV5-1
j_gene: TRBJ2-7
abundance: .

CDR3aa: CASSSRQGVGEKLFF
CDR3nt: TGTGCCAGCAGCTCGAGGCAGGGGGTCGGCGAAAAACTGTTTTTT
d_gene: TRBD1
v_gene: TRBV5-6
j_gene: TRBJ1-4
abundance: .

CDR3aa: CASSPTGTARTHTQYF
CDR3nt: TGTGCCAGCAGCCCGACAGGGACCGCGAGGACACATACGCAGTATTTT
d_gene: TRBD1
v_gene: TRBV27
j_gene: TRBJ2-3
abundance: once

CDR3aa: CASRFLRGHQPQHF
CDR3nt: TGTGCCAGCAGATTCCTCAGGGGGCATCAGCCCCAGCATTTT
d_gene: TRBD1
v_gene: TRBV27
j_gene: TRBJ1-5
abundance: .

CDR3aa: CASSPELAGFYEQYF
CDR3nt: TGTGCCAGCAGTCCGGAACTAGCGGGGTTCTACGAGCAGTACTTC
d_gene: TRBD2
v_gene: TRBV6-4
j_gene: TRBJ2-7
abundance: .

CDR3aa: CASNRGRYNEQFF
CDR3nt: TGTGCCAGCAATCGTGGGAGGTACAATGAGCAGTTCTTC
d_gene: .
v_gene: TRBV6-5
j_gene: TRBJ2-1
abundance: .

CDR3aa: CASSFRTGPPGNTIYF
CDR3nt: TGTGCCAGCAGTTTTAGAACAGGGCCCCCTGGAAACACCATATATTTT
d_gene: .
v_gene: TRBV6-5
j_gene: TRBJ1-3
abundance: .

CDR3aa: CASRNLAGEINEQFF
CDR3nt: TGTGCCAGCAGAAACCTAGCGGGAGAGATCAATGAGCAGTTCTTC
d_gene: TRBD2
v_gene: TRBV6-5
j_gene: TRBJ2-1
abundance: .

CDR3aa: CASSDQVSYNEQFF
CDR3nt: TGTGCCAGCAGTGACCAGGTATCCTACAATGAGCAGTTCTTC
d_gene: .
v_gene: TRBV2
j_gene: TRBJ2-1
abundance: .

CDR3aa: CASSRRQGREEKLFF
CDR3nt: TGCGCCAGCAGCCGCAGACAGGGCCGTGAAGAAAAACTGTTTTTT
d_gene: TRBD1
v_gene: TRBV4-1
j_gene: TRBJ1-4
abundance: few

CDR3aa: CASSSTPPNYGYTF
CDR3nt: TGTGCCAGCAGCTCGACACCCCCTAACTATGGCTACACCTTC
d_gene: .
v_gene: TRBV7-2
j_gene: TRBJ1-2
abundance: .

CDR3aa: CASSPVRVLAKNIQYF
CDR3nt: TGTGCCAGCAGCCCTGTACGGGTACTAGCCAAAAACATTCAGTACTTC
d_gene: .
v_gene: TRBV5-8
j_gene: TRBJ2-4
abundance: .

CDR3aa: CASSPRAGVTDTQYF
CDR3nt: TGTGCCAGCAGCCCGCGGGCGGGGGTAACAGATACGCAGTATTTT
d_gene: TRBD2
v_gene: TRBV28
j_gene: TRBJ2-3
abundance: .

CDR3aa: CASSLGGYTDTQYF
CDR3nt: TGTGCCAGCAGCTTGGGCGGGTACACAGATACGCAGTATTTT
d_gene: .
v_gene: TRBV5-5
j_gene: TRBJ2-3
abundance: .

CDR3aa: CASSPAGTGGYGYTF
CDR3nt: TGTGCCAGCAGTCCCGCCGGGACAGGGGGTTATGGCTACACCTTC
d_gene: TRBD1
v_gene: TRBV28
j_gene: TRBJ1-2
abundance: once

CDR3aa: CASNADTLSYEQYF
CDR3nt: TGTGCCAGCAACGCTGACACTCTCTCCTACGAGCAGTACTTC
d_gene: .
v_gene: TRBV2
j_gene: TRBJ2-7
abundance: few

CDR3aa: CASSEVGGGTIYF
CDR3nt: TGTGCCAGCAGTGAAGTGGGAGGTGGCACCATATATTTT
d_gene: .
v_gene: TRBV2
j_gene: TRBJ1-3
abundance: .

CDR3aa: CASSFLNSGGYTF
CDR3nt: TGTGCCAGCAGTTTCCTCAACTCGGGAGGCTACACCTTC
d_gene: .
v_gene: TRBV12-3/TRBV12-4
j_gene: TRBJ1-2
abundance: .

CDR3aa: CATRDSNMNTEAFF
CDR3nt: TGTGCCACCCGGGACAGCAATATGAACACTGAAGCTTTCTTT
d_gene: TRBD1
v_gene: TRBV27
j_gene: TRBJ1-1
abundance: .

CDR3aa: CASSSRTGFLHEQYF
CDR3nt: TGTGCCAGCAGTTCCCGGACAGGGTTCCTCCACGAGCAGTACTTC
d_gene: TRBD1
v_gene: TRBV28
j_gene: TRBJ2-7
abundance: .

CDR3aa: CASSFPGYGYTF
CDR3nt: TGTGCCAGCAGCTTTCCCGGCTATGGCTACACCTTC
d_gene: .
v_gene: TRBV7-9
j_gene: TRBJ1-2
abundance: .